The 14 T cell receptor beta chains below all came from one sample that was sequenced in a study of T-cell reconstitution after alpha-beta-depleted transplantation in children. A library of TCRbeta sequences, prepared with unique molecular identifiers, was generated. In TCRdb, the PCR reads were re-called with MiXCR into one record per CDR3 protein. This table holds 250,000 or so distinct CDR3 sequences, 6.5% to 9% found once. The sample was PBMCs, mostly from graft donor cells, taken 180 days after TCRalphabeta/CD19-depleted stem cell transplant. These receptors were obtained from a male patient between 10 and 17 years old who had a stem cell transplant for acute lymphoblastic leukemia, so the T cells may come from the graft donor.

This clonotype was detected ten times or more. The chain links TRBV4-1 to TRBJ2-4; weak D call: TRBD2 (6 bases). Germline lookup yields CDR1 MGHRA and CDR2 YSYEKL. V dropped 2 bases and J dropped 3 bases, with 11 bases sitting between them. The CDR3 has 15 amino acids. CDR3 nucleotides: TGCGCCAGCAGCCAACCCGGGACTTTCAAAAACATTCAGTACTTC. Encoded protein: CASSQPGTFKNIQYF.

A remark on this clonotype: One junction end disagrees with the germline gene, perhaps due to a read error. The gene calls are TRBV20-1 and TRBJ2-7, with 9 bases fitting TRBD2. The germline V gene encodes CDR1 DFQATT and CDR2 SNEGSKA (reference sequence). This CDR3 has 17 amino acids. CDR3 sequence reads: CCAFLTSGGPLSYEQYF. The DNA of the CDR3 is TGCTGTGCTTTTCTGACTAGCGGCGGGCCGCTTTCCTACGAGCAGTACTTC.

This clonotype has ten or more counts. The chain recombines TRBV9 with TRBJ2-2; 9 bases align to TRBD1. Germline-derived CDR1 and CDR2 are SGDLS and YYNGEE. J lost 3 bases, V lost 3 bases, and 3 bases had no gene match. The CDR3 covers 15 residues. This CDR3 is CASSEGTGHTGELFF. The CDR3 region has the DNA TGTGCCAGCAGCGAGGGGACAGGGCACACCGGGGAGCTGTTTTTT.

The V and J genes are TRBV20-1 and TRBJ2-3; the match to TRBD1 covers 8 bases. This CDR3 is 16 amino acids long. Germline V lookup: CDR1 DFQATT, CDR2 SNEGSKA (reference sequence). V trimming: 2 bases; J trimming: 4 bases; junction bases outside the gene matches: 11. The CDR3 is CSARLRGQGAPDTQYF. The CDR3 DNA reads as TGCAGTGCTAGATTGCGCGGCCAGGGGGCCCCAGATACGCAGTATTTT.

About this clonotype itself: This may come from a read error, since a much larger clone is one base off. The chain uses TRBV21-1 and TRBJ2-1; no check of the table's D call, TRBD2, against the DNA was made. TRBV21-1 is a pseudogene segment. This CDR3 is 17 amino acids long. The CDR3 here is CASSKLSSAYAYNEQFF. The CDR3 nucleotides read TGTGCCAGCAGCAAACTGTCTAGCGCCTATGCCTACAATGAGCAGTTCTTC.

There are many counts of this clonotype. The V call is TRBV6-1, the J call TRBJ2-1, with 13 bases identical to TRBD2. Germline V gene data show CDR1 as MNHNS and CDR2 as SASEGT. V gave up 6 bases and J gave up 4 bases; unmatched junction bases: 3. The CDR3 runs to 15 residues. This chain's CDR3 is CASSRGLAGYNEQFF. The CDR3, as DNA: TGTGCCAGCAGCCGGGGACTAGCGGGATACAATGAGCAGTTCTTC.

This clonotype was counted many times. This sequence joins TRBV20-1 and TRBJ2-7, with 8 bases matching TRBD1. V lost 6 bases to trimming and J lost 7 bases; unmatched junction nucleotides: 5. The CDR3 totals 11 residues. CDR1 and CDR2 from the germline V gene are DFQATT and SNEGSKA (reference sequence). CDR3 loop: CSAKQGVEQYF. The CDR3 coding sequence is TGCAGTGCAAAACAGGGGGTTGAGCAGTACTTC.

This clonotype has a count of ten or more. The genes are TRBV5-5 and TRBJ1-5, with D hard to call. This CDR3 has 13 amino acids. Germline values: CDR1 SGHKS, CDR2 YYEKEE (reference sequence). Trimming shortened V by 0 bases and J by 0 bases, and 1 base separated the two germline ends. CDR3 nucleotide sequence: TGTGCCAGCAGCTTGGATAGCAATCAGCCCCAGCATTTT. Translation gives CASSLDSNQPQHF.

There are many counts of this clonotype. The V gene is TRBV4-2, the J gene TRBJ2-3; TRBD1 agrees at 10 bases. The germline V gene encodes CDR1 LGHNA and CDR2 YNFKEQ. The V and J ends lost 4 bases and 5 bases, in that order; junction bases with no gene match: 6. This CDR3 is 15 amino acids long. The CDR3 protein is CASSLLRDRGDTQYF. The CDR3 DNA sequence: TGTGCCAGCAGCCTCCTCCGGGACAGGGGAGATACGCAGTATTTT.

In its sample, this clonotype was seen many times. The gene calls are TRBV11-2 and TRBJ2-7; unclear D gene. This CDR3 contains 13 residues. With 3 bases removed from V and 2 bases from J, the gap between germline ends came to 8 bases. Germline loops: CDR1 SGHAT, CDR2 FQNNGV. CDR3: CASSLPATYEQYF. As DNA, the CDR3 is TGTGCCAGCAGCTTGCCAGCTACCTACGAGCAGTACTTC.

This clonotype has ten or more counts. The rearrangement uses TRBV5-1 and TRBJ2-3, with 11 bases matching TRBD1. Germline CDR1 is SGHRS and CDR2 is YFSETQ. CDR3 length: 15 amino acids. V lost 4 bases and J lost 6; bases outside the gene matches: 7. The CDR3 bases are TGCGCCAGCAGCCCCCGGACAGGGGGCAGGGATACGCAGTATTTT. It specifies CASSPRTGGRDTQYF.

The gene calls are TRBV20-1 and TRBJ1-1; D may be TRBD1 (5 bases). The CDR3 has 14 amino acids. Trimming shortened V by 5 bases and J by 0 bases, and 13 bases separated the two germline ends. Germline V gene lookup returns CDR1 DFQATT and CDR2 SNEGSKA (reference sequence). CDR3 amino acids: CSAGNDRLNTEAFF. The CDR3 DNA sequence: TGCAGTGCTGGGAACGACAGATTGAACACTGAAGCTTTCTTT.

CDR3 sequence: CASSQSAVSGPQETQYF. DNA for the CDR3: TGCGCCAGCAGTCAATCAGCGGTGAGCGGCCCGCAAGAGACCCAGTACTTC. The chain joins TRBV23-1 to TRBJ2-5, with D maybe TRBD2 (5 bases). TRBV23-1 is an ORF, and what it does is uncertain. With 0 bases removed from V and 2 bases from J, the gap between germline ends came to 16 bases. This CDR3 has 17 amino acids.

CDR3 region: CASSPQQVRDEQYF. CDR3 bases: TGTGCCAGCTCACCACAACAGGTTAGAGACGAGCAGTACTTC. The chain has TRBV18 and TRBJ2-7; D might be TRBD1 (5 bases). V shed 1 base and J shed 5 bases, with 12 bases lying between them. The CDR3 is made up of 14 amino acids. Germline V lookup: CDR1 KGHSH, CDR2 LQKENI. Supplemented by reference TRBV18 and TRBJ2-7, the full variable domain reads NAGVMQNPRHLVRRRGQEARLRCSPMKGHSHVYWYRQLPEEGLKFMVYLQKENIIDESGMPKERFSAEFPKEGPSILRIQQVVRGDSAAYFCASSPQQVRDEQYFGPGTRLTVT.